This TCR beta chain is drawn from a study of neurological immune-mediated disorders. As for the study in general: The 35 or so patients with multiple sclerosis comprised some 30 relapsing-remitting cases and 3 secondary progressive cases.

Overall study results and limits: Private repertoires in all groups were suggested by the absence of shared CDR3 amino acid sequences among expanded clones across subjects. Neither clinical nor MRI features were associated with the multiple sclerosis repertoire cluster.

Many counts were recorded for this clonotype. Its antigen is not identified. The unsorted libraries were made from 2 million PBMCs kept at -80 C. The V end was cut by 2 bases, the J end by 4 bases, with 9 bases between. This CDR3 is 13 amino acids long. TCRdb reprocessed the 5' RACE reads with MiXCR, giving one entry per CDR3 protein. The sample lists about 50,000 distinct CDR3 sequences; less than 2% were seen once. The source material was PBMCs. The clonotype was recovered from a woman in her thirties or forties with multiple sclerosis. The rearrangement uses TRBV12-3 or TRBV12-4 and TRBJ2-7, with D possibly matching TRBD2 (5 bases). In DNA form, the CDR3 reads TGTGCCAGCAGTTTATTTGAGGGATACGAGCAGTACTTC. This encodes CASSLFEGYEQYF.